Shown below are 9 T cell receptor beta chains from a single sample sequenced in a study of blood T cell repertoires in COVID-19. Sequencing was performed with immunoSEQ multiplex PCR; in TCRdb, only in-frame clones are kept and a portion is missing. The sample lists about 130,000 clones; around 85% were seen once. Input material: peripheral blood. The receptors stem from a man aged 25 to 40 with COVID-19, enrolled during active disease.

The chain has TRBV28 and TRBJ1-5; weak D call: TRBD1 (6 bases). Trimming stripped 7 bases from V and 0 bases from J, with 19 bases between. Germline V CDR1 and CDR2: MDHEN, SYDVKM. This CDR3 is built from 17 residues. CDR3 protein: CASNPPWGQNSNQPQHF. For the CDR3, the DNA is TGTGCCAGCAACCCCCCCTGGGGACAAAATAGCAATCAGCCCCAGCATTTT.

The CDR3 loop reads CSASQGSTQGNEQFF. For the CDR3, the DNA is TGCAGTGCTAGTCAGGGGTCCACGCAGGGCAATGAGCAGTTCTTC. The rearrangement uses TRBV20-1 and TRBJ2-1, with D possibly being TRBD1 (6 bases). Germline CDR1 reads DFQATT; CDR2 reads SNEGSKA (reference sequence). The V end was cut by 3 bases, the J end by 6 bases, with 18 bases between. The CDR3 totals 15 residues.

The CDR3 DNA reads TGTGCCAGTAGTATCGACAATGAGCAGTTCTTC. Amino acids: CASSIDNEQFF. The V call is TRBV19, the J call TRBJ2-1; D gene uncertain. Trimming shortened V by 3 bases and J by 5 bases, and 2 bases separated the two germline ends. The CDR3 has 11 residues. Germline V gene data show CDR1 as LNHDA and CDR2 as SQIVND (reference sequence).

CDR3 protein: CASSLGVNSGNTIYF. The CDR3, as DNA: TGTGCCAGCAGCTTAGGAGTGAACTCTGGAAACACCATATATTTT. V usage is TRBV7-9 and J usage is TRBJ1-3; no reliable D call. This CDR3 is built from 15 residues. V shed 1 base and J shed 0 bases, with 7 bases lying between them. Looked up from germline, CDR1 is SEHNR and CDR2 is FQNEAQ (reference sequence).

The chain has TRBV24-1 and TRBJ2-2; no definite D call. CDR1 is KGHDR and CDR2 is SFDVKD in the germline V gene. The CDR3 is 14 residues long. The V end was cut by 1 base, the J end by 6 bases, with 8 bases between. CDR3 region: CATSDLFVPGELFF. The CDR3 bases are TGTGCCACCAGTGATTTATTCGTTCCCGGGGAGCTGTTTTTT.

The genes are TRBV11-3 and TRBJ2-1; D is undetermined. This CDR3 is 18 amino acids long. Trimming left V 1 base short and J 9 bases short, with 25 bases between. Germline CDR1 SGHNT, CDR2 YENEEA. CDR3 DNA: TGTGCCAGCAGCTTAGTAGGAAACCTACTCGGCGGTCGCGGTGAGCAGTTCTTC. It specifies CASSLVGNLLGGRGEQFF.

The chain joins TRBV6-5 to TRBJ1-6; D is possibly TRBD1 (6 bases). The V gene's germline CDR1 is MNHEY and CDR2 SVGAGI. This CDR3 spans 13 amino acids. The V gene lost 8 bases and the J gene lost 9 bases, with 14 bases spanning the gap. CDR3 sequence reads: CASGRGIVSPLHF. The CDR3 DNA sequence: TGTGCCAGCGGCAGGGGAATAGTTTCACCCCTCCACTTT.

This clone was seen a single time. The CDR3 DNA sequence: TGTGCCAGCAGCCAAGATAGGGGCAGGGGGATTCAGTACTTC. This gives the protein CASSQDRGRGIQYF. The chain links TRBV3-1 (or the pseudogene TRBV3-2) to TRBJ2-4; 7 positions match TRBD1. The V gene's germline CDR1 is LGHDT and CDR2 YNNKEL (reference sequence). CDR3 length: 14 residues. V gave up 0 bases and J gave up 10 bases; unmatched junction bases: 6.

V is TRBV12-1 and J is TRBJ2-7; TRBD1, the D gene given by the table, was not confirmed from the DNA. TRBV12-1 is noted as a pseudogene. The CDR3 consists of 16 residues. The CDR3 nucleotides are TGTGCCAGCAGCTTATCCCCCTCCACAAATAACTACGAGCAGTACTTC. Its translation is CASSLSPSTNNYEQYF.